The 27 T cell receptor beta chains presented below share a single source sample, sequenced in a study of cytomegalovirus exposure and HLA in healthy donors. It was with 60 Vbeta and 13 Jbeta primers that the PCR ran. Repertoires were generated with immunoSEQ multiplex PCR, while TCRdb's copy carries only in-frame clones and drops some. Of hundreds of thousands of clones in the sample, over 75% are singletons; the top ten hold 0.2% to 0.25%. Source material: PBMCs. These receptors all stem from a girl aged 2 to 10 in good health and CMV-seronegative.

The CDR3 DNA reads as TGCGCCAGCAGTAGACCTCTAGGGACTGCCCCAAGTGAGCAGTTCTTC. The encoded protein is CASSRPLGTAPSEQFF. The J gene is TRBJ2-1, the V gene TRBV10-2, with D possibly matching TRBD2 (6 bases). The V end lost 5 bases, the J end lost 9 bases, and 23 bases lay between the germline ends. The CDR3 loop spans 16 amino acids. In germline, CDR1 is WSHSY, CDR2 SAAADI.

The genes are TRBV2 and TRBJ2-4, with 10 positions matching TRBD2. Germline V lookup: CDR1 SNHLY, CDR2 FYNNEI. V was pared by 6 bases and J by 14 bases, with 16 bases of the junction left unmatched. CDR3 length: 15 amino acids. This CDR3 is CASRELRTALAGEYF. The CDR3 DNA reads as TGTGCCAGCAGGGAGTTGAGGACAGCTCTAGCGGGAGAGTACTTC.

The CDR3 region has the DNA TGTGCCAGCAGCGTAGGAGGCGGGGGCGGGGGGGAGACCCAGTACTTC. Protein product: CASSVGGGGGGETQYF. The V call is TRBV9, the J call TRBJ2-5; 8 bases agree with TRBD2. The J segment lost 5 bases and the V segment lost 0 bases, leaving 9 bases of the junction unmatched. The CDR3 has 16 residues. Germline CDR1 is SGDLS and CDR2 is YYNGEE.

This clone was observed a handful of times. The genes are TRBV28 and TRBJ1-5; D gene unclear. The CDR3 runs to 17 residues. Germline V gene sequence: CDR1 MDHEN, CDR2 SYDVKM. Trimming left V 1 base short and J 5 bases short, with 18 bases between. CDR3 nucleotides: TGTGCCAGCAGTTTATCCTATCAACGAAATATATATCAGCCCCAGCATTTT. It specifies CASSLSYQRNIYQPQHF.

J is TRBJ2-1 and V is TRBV6-6; 10 bases fit TRBD1. This CDR3 contains 15 residues. The germline CDR1 and CDR2 sequences are MNHNY and SVGAGI (reference sequence). After removal of 5 bases from V and 1 base from J, the junction contained 2 bases not matched to a gene. CDR3 residues: CASSVDRGSYNEQFF. In DNA, the CDR3 is TGTGCCAGCAGTGTGGACAGGGGGTCCTACAATGAGCAGTTCTTC.

This clone came up a few times. CDR3 sequence: CASSHSTPGGGKEQYF. CDR3 DNA: TGCGCCAGCAGCCACTCGACTCCGGGAGGCGGTAAGGAGCAGTACTTC. This rearrangement joins TRBV4-1 to TRBJ2-7; TRBD2 matches 7 bases. The CDR3 sequence is 16 residues long. Germline lookup yields CDR1 MGHRA and CDR2 YSYEKL. After removal of 3 bases from V and 7 bases from J, the junction contained 15 bases not matched to a gene.

This chain links TRBV6-6 with TRBJ1-4; the D is unclear. Germline V gene lookup returns CDR1 MNHNY and CDR2 SVGAGI (reference sequence). The CDR3 extends over 15 amino acids. V gave up 0 bases and J gave up 4 bases, with 9 bases separating them. The CDR3 loop reads CASSYSWPDNEKLFF. The CDR3 DNA follows: TGTGCCAGCAGTTACTCTTGGCCTGATAATGAAAAACTGTTTTTT.

This clone was counted a few times. J is TRBJ1-6 and V is TRBV11-2; TRBD1 matches at 8 bases. Unmatched junction bases numbered 7, after V lost 2 bases and J lost 10 bases. The germline gives CDR1 SGHAT, CDR2 FQNNGV. This CDR3 comprises 15 residues. In DNA, the CDR3 is TGTGCCAGCAGCTTACAGGGGGCCTTGGAATCACCCCTCCACTTT. It yields the protein CASSLQGALESPLHF.

This clone was recorded once. This chain connects TRBV10-1 to TRBJ2-3, with 8 bases fitting TRBD1. The trim removed 3 bases at V and 5 bases at J, leaving 7 bases unmatched. Germline CDR1 reads WNHNN; CDR2 reads SYGVQD (reference sequence). The CDR3 has 15 amino acids. The CDR3 coding sequence is TGCGCCAGCAGTGACCCTGGACAGGGCATAGATACGCAGTATTTT. It encodes CASSDPGQGIDTQYF.

The chain employs TRBV6-1 and TRBJ1-5; a possible D gene is TRBD1 (5 bases). V lost 5 bases, J lost 7 bases, and 12 bases lay in between. The length of the CDR3 is 13 residues. Germline loops: CDR1 MNHNS, CDR2 SASEGT. The CDR3 bases are TGTGCCAGCAGTTGGGCAGGGAGGCAGCCCCAGCATTTT. Translation: CASSWAGRQPQHF.

The chain is built from TRBV7-9 and TRBJ1-1, with 8 bases matching TRBD1. From germline, CDR1 is SEHNR and CDR2 FQNEAQ (reference sequence). This CDR3 has 19 amino acids. The trim removed 1 base at V and 0 bases at J, leaving 13 bases unmatched. The CDR3 DNA is TGTGCCAGCAGCTTAGGAAACAGGGGGTCTATTATTATGAACACTGAAGCTTTCTTT. Translation: CASSLGNRGSIIMNTEAFF.

With respect to this clone: One junction end does not reproduce the germline sequence, and a read error may be involved. The V call is TRBV7-9, the J call TRBJ1-1; the D is unclear. Germline V lookup: CDR1 SEHNR, CDR2 FQNEAQ (reference sequence). CDR3 length: 12 residues. CDR3 in DNA: TGTTCCAGCAGCTTTGGAGAAACTGAAGCTTTCTTT. Its translation is CSSSFGETEAFF.

V is TRBV5-6 and J is TRBJ1-6; TRBD1 is a possible D gene (5 bases). Trimming stripped 2 bases from V and 0 bases from J, with 15 bases between. The CDR3 spans 18 residues. Germline V gives CDR1 SGHDT, CDR2 YYEEEE. CDR3 loop: CASSLGAVHNSYNSPLHF. CDR3 nucleotide sequence: TGTGCCAGCAGCTTAGGGGCAGTCCATAACTCCTATAATTCACCCCTCCACTTT.

This chain connects TRBV11-2 to TRBJ2-7, with a weak D call TRBD1 (6 bases). The length of the CDR3 is 15 residues. Germline V gene sequence: CDR1 SGHAT, CDR2 FQNNGV. The ends were cut back, 5 bases at V and 0 bases at J, with 14 bases in the middle. CDR3 protein: CASSHPGQSSYEQYF. The CDR3 DNA follows: TGTGCCAGCAGCCACCCCGGACAGAGCTCCTACGAGCAGTACTTC.

The V and J genes are TRBV4-1 and TRBJ1-1; a possible D gene is TRBD1 (5 bases). V lost 5 bases and J lost 1, with 14 bases in between. The length of the CDR3 is 15 residues. In germline, CDR1 is MGHRA, CDR2 YSYEKL. The CDR3 coding sequence is TGCGCCAGCAGCGCAAGGGGATTCGGGAACACTGAAGCTTTCTTT. Encoded protein: CASSARGFGNTEAFF.

This clone has only a few counts. The chain recombines TRBV5-5 with TRBJ2-7, with a weak D call TRBD1 (6 bases). V was cut by 6 bases and J by 0 bases, with 16 bases left in between. CDR1 and CDR2 (germline): SGHKS, YYEKEE (reference sequence). The CDR3 spans 15 residues. The CDR3 region has the DNA TGTGCCAGCACCAACAGGGTTGGCAGCTCCTACGAGCAGTACTTC. Translation: CASTNRVGSSYEQYF.

This clone was counted a few times. The chain links TRBV27 to TRBJ1-3, with D unresolved. V dropped 2 bases and J dropped 4 bases, with 12 bases sitting between them. Germline V lookup: CDR1 MNHEY, CDR2 SMNVEV (reference sequence). This CDR3 has 15 residues. Written as DNA, the CDR3 is TGTGCCAGCAGTTTAGAAGGAGGTGCAGGAAACACCATATATTTT. Its translation: CASSLEGGAGNTIYF.

V usage is TRBV5-1 and J usage is TRBJ1-2; TRBD1 matches 7 bases. The CDR3 is made up of 14 amino acids. V dropped 4 bases and J dropped 6; count of bases not matched to a gene: 9. Looked up from germline, CDR1 is SGHRS and CDR2 is YFSETQ. CDR3 sequence reads: CASSPGTEPHGYTF. The CDR3 nucleotides are TGCGCCAGCAGCCCCGGGACAGAGCCTCATGGCTACACCTTC.

The J gene is TRBJ2-7, the V gene TRBV7-6, with 7 nucleotides matching TRBD2. Trimming removed 5 bases from V and 5 bases from J; junction bases left unmatched: 3. Germline CDR1 reads SGHVS; CDR2 reads FNYEAQ. The CDR3 extends over 12 amino acids. CDR3 residues: CASSNGRDEQYF. CDR3 coding DNA: TGTGCCAGCAGCAATGGGAGGGACGAGCAGTACTTC.

This clone was recorded once. This chain uses TRBV6-6 with TRBJ2-2, with D maybe TRBD1 (5 bases). The CDR3 runs 14 residues. Germline CDR1 and CDR2: MNHNY and SVGAGI (reference sequence). V was clipped by 6 bases and J by 1 base, with 9 bases between them. The CDR3 nucleotides are TGTGCCAGCAGCCAAGACAGGAACACCGGGGAGCTGTTTTTT. Protein sequence: CASSQDRNTGELFF.

In its sample, this clone was seen a few times. The junction departs from the called germline gene at one end, perhaps through a read error. The V gene is TRBV7-9, the J gene TRBJ2-3; the D gene is possibly TRBD1 (6 bases). The CDR3 is 17 residues long. Germline-derived CDR1 and CDR2 are SEHNR and FQNEAQ (reference sequence). DNA of the CDR3: TGTTCCAGCAGCTCGTCCAGGGACACGGGGTACACAGATACGCAGTATTTT. Protein product: CSSSSSRDTGYTDTQYF. Drawing the rest from reference TRBV7-9 and TRBJ2-3, the complete variable domain is DTGVSQNPRHKITKRGQNVTFRCDPISEHNRLYWYRQTLGQGPEFLTYFQNEAQLEKSRLLSDRFSAERPKGSFSTLEIQRTEQGDSAMYLCSSSSSRDTGYTDTQYFGPGTRLTVL.

The gene calls are TRBV29-1 and TRBJ2-7, with D possibly being TRBD1 (5 bases). Germline CDR1 is SQVTM and CDR2 is ANQGSEA. The CDR3 loop spans 13 amino acids. Deletions cut 7 bases from V and 2 bases from J, with 15 bases between. The CDR3 spells CSASTGATYEQYF. For the CDR3, the DNA is TGCAGCGCTTCAACAGGAGCCACCTACGAGCAGTACTTC.

The J gene is TRBJ1-2, the V gene TRBV5-1, with a tentative D call TRBD1 (5 bases). Germline V gene data show CDR1 as SGHRS and CDR2 as YFSETQ. The CDR3 is 13 amino acids. The germline V and J ends were trimmed by 0 bases and 3 bases, with 6 bases remaining between them. The CDR3 sequence is CASSLGGDYGYTF. As DNA, the CDR3 is TGCGCCAGCAGCTTGGGGGGCGACTATGGCTACACCTTC.

This clone was counted between two and nine times. The genes are TRBV7-2 and TRBJ1-2; the D gene is possibly TRBD1 (6 bases). The CDR3 spans 13 residues. In germline, CDR1 is SGHTA, CDR2 FQGNSA. V lost 5 bases and J 6 bases, leaving 13 bases between the germline ends. The CDR3 loop is CASSAGVFDGYTF. Here the CDR3 DNA reads TGTGCCAGCAGCGCAGGGGTTTTCGATGGCTACACCTTC.

The CDR3 nucleotides read TGTGCCAGCAGCGTAGGGTCAGCGGGGTACAATGAGCAGTTCTTC. This gives the protein CASSVGSAGYNEQFF. V and J are TRBV9 and TRBJ2-1, with TRBD2 identical over 7 bases. Germline V gene lookup returns CDR1 SGDLS and CDR2 YYNGEE. The CDR3 runs to 15 residues. V trimming: 0 bases; J trimming: 4 bases; junction bases outside the gene matches: 4.

The J gene is TRBJ1-2, the V gene TRBV5-1, with D perhaps matching TRBD1 (5 bases). The length of the CDR3 is 13 residues. V was shortened by 0 bases and J by 8 bases, with 11 bases between the two germline ends. CDR1 and CDR2 from the germline V gene are SGHRS and YFSETQ. The CDR3 nucleotides are TGCGCCAGCAGCTTGGCTCGGGGGTACGGCTACACCTTC. Residues: CASSLARGYGYTF.

The chain carries TRBV5-4 and TRBJ1-2, with D perhaps matching TRBD1 (6 bases). Germline V gene sequence: CDR1 SGHNT, CDR2 YYREEE (reference sequence). V was cut by 1 base and J by 5 bases, with 21 bases left in between. The CDR3 consists of 17 residues. In DNA, the CDR3 is TGTGCCAGCAGCTTGATTGGGACCCTACCAGGGGCTTATGGCTACACCTTC. Translated: CASSLIGTLPGAYGYTF.